The 14 T cell receptor beta chains below come from one sample, sequenced in a study of blood T cells in healthy people across ages (dated by TCRdb to between 2015 and 2017). Library preparation used 5' RACE. Data came from an Illumina HiSeq 2500. A second PCR of roughly 6 to 12 cycles was performed with a sample-barcoded 5' primer and a J-beta primer mix. The public reads were quality trimmed at Q25 with fastp and then assembled into clones with MiXCR by TCRdb, keeping productive beta chains. Rows with a matching CDR3 protein are joined into one entry that keeps the most common DNA and genes. The sample has around 1,500,000 distinct CDR3 sequences on record, roughly 28% of them singletons. The ten largest make up 7.7% of the sample. Sequenced: blood. The receptor set was obtained from a woman in her 30s in good health.

This clonotype was picked up a small number of times. The chain is built from TRBV9 and TRBJ1-5; D remains unclear. The germline gives CDR1 SGDLS, CDR2 YYNGEE. The germline V and J ends were trimmed by 0 bases and 4 bases, with 8 bases remaining between them. The CDR3 is 14 residues long. Here the CDR3 reads CASSVDGLNQPQHF. The CDR3 DNA reads as TGTGCCAGCAGCGTAGACGGGTTGAATCAGCCCCAGCATTTT.

This clonotype came up many times. The chain employs TRBV9 and TRBJ2-5; D remains ambiguous. The CDR3 spans 13 residues. Trimming pared 8 bases from V and 4 bases from J, leaving 15 bases between. Germline V gives CDR1 SGDLS, CDR2 YYNGEE. The DNA for the CDR3 is TGTGCCAGACATGTGGACCTGGGAGAGACCCAGTACTTC. Translated: CARHVDLGETQYF.

This clonotype was counted ten times or more. This chain connects TRBV28 to TRBJ1-2; 8 bases agree with TRBD1. After removal of 8 bases from V and 3 bases from J, the junction contained 8 bases not matched to a gene. The CDR3 is 14 amino acids. Germline CDR1 is MDHEN and CDR2 is SYDVKM. CDR3 region: CASVTGGNDYGYTF. The CDR3 DNA sequence: TGTGCCAGCGTAACAGGGGGTAATGACTATGGCTACACCTTC.

This clonotype has more than one count but fewer than ten. Just one base apart from a much larger clone, this may be a read error. This chain joins TRBV20-1 and TRBJ2-7; TRBD2 matches at 7 bases. Germline CDR1 reads DFQATT; CDR2 reads SNEGSKA (reference sequence). The CDR3 runs to 16 residues. The V and J ends lost 0 bases and 0 bases, in that order; junction bases with no gene match: 8. Here the CDR3 DNA reads TGCAGTGCTAGAGATCCGATGCGGGGGACCTCCTACGAGCAGTACTTC. The encoded protein is CSARDPMRGTSYEQYF.

The CDR3 region has the DNA TGTGCCAGCAGCCCCCGATTGAGGAGGACAGGGAGAAACACCATATATTTT. It encodes CASSPRLRRTGRNTIYF. The chain is built from TRBV28 and TRBJ1-3; the match to TRBD1 covers 8 bases. V lost 6 bases, J lost 5 bases, and 15 bases stayed unmatched. Germline CDR1 and CDR2: MDHEN and SYDVKM. CDR3 size: 17 residues. Together with reference TRBV28 and TRBJ1-3, the CDR3 gives the full variable domain: DVKVTQSSRYLVKRTGEKVFLECVQDMDHENMFWYRQDPGLGLRLIYFSYDVKMKEKGDIPEGYSVSREKKERFSLILESASTNQTSMYLCASSPRLRRTGRNTIYFGEGSWLTVV.

This clonotype was seen more than once but under ten times. The chain recombines TRBV5-1 with TRBJ2-7, with TRBD1 identical over 10 bases. J was trimmed by 7 bases and V by 4 bases; bases with no gene match: 5. Per germline, CDR1 SGHRS and CDR2 YFSETQ. The length of the CDR3 is 13 residues. As DNA, the CDR3 is TGCGCCAGCAGCCCTGGGACAGGGGTTGAGCAGTACTTC. It specifies CASSPGTGVEQYF. The full variable domain, in which reference TRBV5-1 and TRBJ2-7 provide the parts outside the CDR3, is KAGVTQTPRYLIKTRGQQVTLSCSPISGHRSVSWYQQTPGQGLQFLFEYFSETQRNKGNFPGRFSGRQFSNSRSEMNVSTLELGDSALYLCASSPGTGVEQYFGPGTRLTVT.

This clonotype was counted ten times or more. J is TRBJ2-6 and V is TRBV7-3, with 7 bases identical to TRBD1. Germline V lookup: CDR1 SGHTA, CDR2 FQGTGA. This CDR3 has 17 residues. Losses at the gene ends were 2 bases for V and 1 base for J; bases not matched to a gene: 5. The CDR3 is CASSLSGTASGANVLTF. In nucleotides, the CDR3 is TGTGCCAGCAGCTTATCCGGGACAGCTTCTGGGGCCAACGTCCTGACTTTC. Complete variable domain (other parts from reference TRBV7-3 and TRBJ2-6): GAGVSQTPSNKVTEKGKYVELRCDPISGHTALYWYRQSLGQGPEFLIYFQGTGAADDSGLPNDRFFAVRPEGSVSTLKIQRTERGDSAVYLCASSLSGTASGANVLTFGAGSRLTVL.

In its sample, this clonotype was seen a few times. J is TRBJ2-7 and V is TRBV7-2; D not certain. The CDR3 is made up of 13 amino acids. Looked up from germline, CDR1 is SGHTA and CDR2 is FQGNSA. V gave up 5 bases and J gave up 3 bases, with 11 bases separating them. CDR3 protein: CASSPAGFYEQYF. CDR3 coding DNA: TGTGCCAGCAGCCCCGCCGGGTTCTACGAGCAGTACTTC.

This clonotype came up a few times. V and J are TRBV12-3 or TRBV12-4 and TRBJ2-4; D possibly corresponds to TRBD1 (6 bases). The CDR3 length is 14 residues. V dropped 6 bases and J dropped 10 bases, with 19 bases sitting between them. The DNA of the CDR3 is TGTGCCAGCAGCCGAATCCCCCGGGACACAATTCAGTACTTC. Protein product: CASSRIPRDTIQYF.

The table lists this clonotype with a few counts. V gene TRBV10-3 combines with J gene TRBJ1-2, with unresolved D. V lost 5 bases and J lost 2, with 9 bases in between. Germline CDR1 is ENHRY and CDR2 is SYGVKD. This CDR3 contains 13 residues. CDR3 DNA sequence: TGTGCCATCAGTATTTCGGAGAACTATGGCTACACCTTC. It codes for CAISISENYGYTF.

This clonotype came up a few times. V usage is TRBV29-1 and J usage is TRBJ2-1, with a possible D match to TRBD1 (5 bases). V shed 7 bases and J shed 15 bases, with 19 bases lying between them. Germline CDR1 and CDR2: SQVTM and ANQGSEA. The CDR3 has 11 amino acids. The CDR3 spells CSAFHQGSPFF. The CDR3 coding sequence is TGCAGCGCCTTCCATCAGGGAAGCCCGTTCTTC.

There are a few counts of this clonotype. At one of its ends the junction is not consistent with the germline gene, which may arise from a read error. This chain connects TRBV29-1 to TRBJ2-5; 10 nucleotides agree with TRBD2. CDR1 is SQVTM, CDR2 ANQGSEA, per germline. CDR3 length: 15 amino acids. CDR3 DNA sequence: TGCAGCGTCGAAGAGCGGGGGGGCTCCTACAATGAGCAGTACTTC. It codes for CSVEERGGSYNEQYF. The full variable domain, completed using reference TRBV29-1 and TRBJ2-5, is SAVISQKPSRDICQRGTSLTIQCQVDSQVTMMFWYRQQPGQSLTLIATANQGSEATYESGFVIDKFPISRPNLTFSTLTVSNMSPEDSSIYLCSVEERGGSYNEQYFGPGTRLLVL.

The sample holds a few counts of this clonotype. The chain links TRBV7-9 to TRBJ2-2, with D possibly matching TRBD2 (5 bases). Germline CDR1 SEHNR, CDR2 FQNEAQ (reference sequence). V lost 7 bases, J lost 12 bases, and 9 bases lay in between. CDR3 length: 10 residues. The CDR3 protein is CASNGEQLFF. CDR3 bases: TGTGCCAGCAACGGGGAGCAGCTGTTTTTT.

This clonotype has at least ten counts. This chain links TRBV2 with TRBJ2-5; D unclear. The CDR3 is 13 amino acids. Looked up from germline, CDR1 is SNHLY and CDR2 is FYNNEI. Trimming shortened V by 1 base and J by 5 bases, and 8 bases separated the two germline ends. CDR3 sequence (DNA): TGTGCCAGCAGTGAAGGCCCCGGGGAGACCCAGTACTTC. Its protein product is CASSEGPGETQYF.